This TCR beta chain comes out of a study of CD8+CD57+ T cells in acquired aplastic anemia. As for the study in general: Healthy donor CD4+ cell samples had a mean of about 10 million reads.

Ten or more counts support this clonotype. Genomic DNA constituted the template upon which TCR beta VDJ and CDR3 profiling was performed. TCRdb recomputed calls from the reads with MiXCR, one row per CDR3 protein. The table lists 180,000 or so distinct CDR3 sequences, approximately 49% of them singletons, with around 2.7% in the top ten. CDR3 length equals 15 residues. Trimming stripped 7 bases from V and 3 bases from J, with 18 bases between. Germline CDR1 and CDR2: LNHDA and SQIVND (reference sequence). The sample comprised sorted CD4+, CD8+, or CD8+CD57+ T cells (not recorded which) from PBMCs. The chain links TRBV19 to TRBJ2-5; tentative D call: TRBD2 (5 bases). This receptor was obtained from a human donor in good health. As DNA, the CDR3 is TGTGCCAGTAAGACTTTAGGAGGCGCAAAAGAGACCCAGTACTTC. It specifies CASKTLGGAKETQYF.